Included here is one T cell receptor (beta chain) sequence, with context. Its antigen remains unknown. One entry per CDR3 protein results from TCRdb running MiXCR on the reads. Seen here are about 920,000 distinct CDR3 sequences, around 30% observed once, and the top ten hold about an eighth. This sample was included in a study of T cell repertoires in cytomegalovirus infection. Study details: Evidence of both CMV infection and a matching HLA type came from public TCR beta signatures.

Findings and caveats of the study: The cumulative frequency of public TCR beta families identified carriers of CMV plus the relevant HLA. Ex vivo, HLA-C-restricted CMV-specific TCR beta clonotypes prevailed over the rest of the response.

J gave up 0 bases and V 3 bases, and 5 bases lay outside the gene matches. This CDR3 has 15 residues. Germline V gives CDR1 SEHNR, CDR2 FQNEAQ (reference sequence). V usage is TRBV7-9 and J usage is TRBJ2-7; 7 bases agree with TRBD1. The source of this sequence is a human donor in good health (CMV status not recorded). Some clones in this sample may be carry-over from other donors' samples. Specimen: cultured CD8+ T cells from PBMCs, collected from culture after CMV antigen stimulation. CDR3 sequence reads: CASSFLTGSSYEQYF. The CDR3, as DNA: TGTGCCAGCAGCTTTTTGACAGGGAGCTCCTACGAGCAGTACTTC.